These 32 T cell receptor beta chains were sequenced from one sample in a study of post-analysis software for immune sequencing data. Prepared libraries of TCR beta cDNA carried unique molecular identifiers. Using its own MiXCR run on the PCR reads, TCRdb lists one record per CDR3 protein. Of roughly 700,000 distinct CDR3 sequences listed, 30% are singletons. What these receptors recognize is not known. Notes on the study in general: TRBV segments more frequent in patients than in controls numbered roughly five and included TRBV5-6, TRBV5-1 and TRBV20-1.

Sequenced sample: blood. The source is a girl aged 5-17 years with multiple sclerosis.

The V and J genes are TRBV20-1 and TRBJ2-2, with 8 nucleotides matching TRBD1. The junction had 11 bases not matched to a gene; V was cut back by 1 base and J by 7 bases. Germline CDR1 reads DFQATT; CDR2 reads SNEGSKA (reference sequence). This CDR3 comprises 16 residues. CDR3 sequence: CSARVSDRGRIGELFF. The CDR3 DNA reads TGCAGTGCTAGAGTATCCGACAGGGGCCGGATCGGGGAGCTGTTTTTT.

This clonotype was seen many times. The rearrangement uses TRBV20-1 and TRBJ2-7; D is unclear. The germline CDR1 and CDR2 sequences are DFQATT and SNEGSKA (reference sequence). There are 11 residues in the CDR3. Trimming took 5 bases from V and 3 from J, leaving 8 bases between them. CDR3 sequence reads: CSAEVGYEQYF. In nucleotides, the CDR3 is TGCAGTGCTGAAGTTGGCTACGAGCAGTACTTC.

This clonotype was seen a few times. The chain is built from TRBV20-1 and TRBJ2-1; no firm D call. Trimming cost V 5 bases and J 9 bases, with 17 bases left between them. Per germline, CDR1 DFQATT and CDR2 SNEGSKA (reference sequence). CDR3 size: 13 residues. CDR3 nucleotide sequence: TGCAGTGCTGGGCCCCCTTATATTGGTGAGCAGTTCTTC. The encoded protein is CSAGPPYIGEQFF.

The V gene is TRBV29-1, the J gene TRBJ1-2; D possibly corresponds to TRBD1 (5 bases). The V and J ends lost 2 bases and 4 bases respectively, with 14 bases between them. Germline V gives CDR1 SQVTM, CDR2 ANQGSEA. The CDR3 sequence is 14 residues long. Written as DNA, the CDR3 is TGCAGCGTTGAACTACAGACAGATCGCTATGGCTACACCTTC. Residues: CSVELQTDRYGYTF.

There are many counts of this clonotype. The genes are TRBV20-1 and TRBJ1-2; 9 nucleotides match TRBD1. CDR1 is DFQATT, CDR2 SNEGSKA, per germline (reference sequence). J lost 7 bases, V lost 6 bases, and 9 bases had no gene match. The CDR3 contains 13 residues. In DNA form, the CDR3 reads TGCAGTGCCTCAGGGGACAGGGATAGTGGCTACACCTTC. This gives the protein CSASGDRDSGYTF.

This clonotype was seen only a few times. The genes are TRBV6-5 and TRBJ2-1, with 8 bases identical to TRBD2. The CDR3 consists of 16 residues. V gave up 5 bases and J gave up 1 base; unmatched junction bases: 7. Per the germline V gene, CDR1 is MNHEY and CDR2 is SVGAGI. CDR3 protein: CASSQTVAGSYNEQFF. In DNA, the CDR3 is TGTGCCAGCAGTCAAACCGTAGCGGGGTCCTACAATGAGCAGTTCTTC.

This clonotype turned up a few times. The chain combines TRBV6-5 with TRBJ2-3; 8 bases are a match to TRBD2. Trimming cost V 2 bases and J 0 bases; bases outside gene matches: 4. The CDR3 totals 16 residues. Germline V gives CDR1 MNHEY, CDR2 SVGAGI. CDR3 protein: CASSYLSGASTDTQYF. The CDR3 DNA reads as TGTGCCAGCAGTTACCTTAGCGGGGCTAGCACAGATACGCAGTATTTT.

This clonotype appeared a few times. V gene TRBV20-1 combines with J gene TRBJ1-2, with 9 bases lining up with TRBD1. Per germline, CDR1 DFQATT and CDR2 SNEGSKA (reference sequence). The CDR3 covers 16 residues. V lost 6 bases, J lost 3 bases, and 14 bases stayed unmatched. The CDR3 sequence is CSAPRGQGFPHYGYTF. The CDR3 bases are TGCAGTGCGCCCCGGGGACAGGGATTCCCTCACTATGGCTACACCTTC.

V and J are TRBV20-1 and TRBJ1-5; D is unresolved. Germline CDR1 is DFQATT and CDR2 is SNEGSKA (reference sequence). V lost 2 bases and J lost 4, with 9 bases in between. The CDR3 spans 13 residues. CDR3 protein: CSARRQTNQPQHF. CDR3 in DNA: TGCAGTGCTAGAAGGCAGACGAATCAGCCCCAGCATTTT.

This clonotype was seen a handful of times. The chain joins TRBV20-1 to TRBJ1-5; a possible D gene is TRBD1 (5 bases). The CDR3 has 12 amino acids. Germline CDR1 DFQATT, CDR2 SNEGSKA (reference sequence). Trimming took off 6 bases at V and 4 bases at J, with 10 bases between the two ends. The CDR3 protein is CSAKRGNQPQHF. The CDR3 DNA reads TGCAGTGCAAAGCGGGGGAATCAGCCCCAGCATTTT.

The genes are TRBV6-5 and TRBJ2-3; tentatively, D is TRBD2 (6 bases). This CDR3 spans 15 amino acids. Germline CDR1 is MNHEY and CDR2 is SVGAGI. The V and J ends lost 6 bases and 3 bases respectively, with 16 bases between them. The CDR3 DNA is TGTGCCAGCAGGGACTCTGCGGGATTTACAGATACGCAGTATTTT. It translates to CASRDSAGFTDTQYF.

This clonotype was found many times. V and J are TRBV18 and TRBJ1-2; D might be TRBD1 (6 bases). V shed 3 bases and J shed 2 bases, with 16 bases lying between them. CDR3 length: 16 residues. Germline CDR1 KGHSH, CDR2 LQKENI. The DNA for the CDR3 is TGTGCCAGCTCACCTCGGGACATCCGACCCAACTATGGCTACACCTTC. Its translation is CASSPRDIRPNYGYTF.

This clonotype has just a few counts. CDR3 region: CASSLSNREGGYTF. In DNA form, the CDR3 reads TGTGCCAGCAGCTTATCGAACAGGGAGGGTGGCTACACCTTC. The rearrangement uses TRBV7-2 and TRBJ1-2, with a weak D call TRBD1 (6 bases). CDR1 SGHTA and CDR2 FQGNSA come from the germline V gene. CDR3 length: 14 residues. V gave up 2 bases and J gave up 7 bases, with 14 bases separating them.

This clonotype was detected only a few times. CDR3 loop: CASSLEPLAEVYNEQFF. The CDR3 DNA follows: TGCGCCAGCAGCTTAGAACCACTAGCGGAGGTCTACAATGAGCAGTTCTTC. This rearrangement joins TRBV5-1 to TRBJ2-1, with TRBD2 matching over 8 bases. Unmatched junction bases numbered 10, after V lost 2 bases and J lost 3 bases. The CDR3 is made up of 17 amino acids. Per the germline V gene, CDR1 is SGHRS and CDR2 is YFSETQ. Full variable domain (rest looked up from reference TRBV5-1 and TRBJ2-1): KAGVTQTPRYLIKTRGQQVTLSCSPISGHRSVSWYQQTPGQGLQFLFEYFSETQRNKGNFPGRFSGRQFSNSRSEMNVSTLELGDSALYLCASSLEPLAEVYNEQFFGPGTRLTVL.

CDR3 amino acids: CASSSQTGGHNEQFF. The CDR3 coding sequence is TGTGCCAGCAGCTCACAGACAGGGGGACACAATGAGCAGTTCTTC. J is TRBJ2-1 and V is TRBV5-4, with 9 bases that match TRBD1. With 3 bases clipped from V and 5 bases from J, the junction kept 6 bases outside the gene matches. The CDR3 is 15 amino acids. CDR1 and CDR2 from the germline V gene are SGHNT and YYREEE (reference sequence).

Here the CDR3 DNA reads TGTGCCAGCGGAGCGATGTCGGGTTACAATGAGCAGTTCTTC. It specifies CASGAMSGYNEQFF. The chain carries TRBV5-6 and TRBJ2-1; no reliable D call. V dropped 7 bases and J dropped 4 bases, with 15 bases sitting between them. The CDR3 totals 14 residues. Germline V CDR1 and CDR2: SGHDT, YYEEEE. The complete variable domain, with remaining parts taken from reference TRBV5-6 and TRBJ2-1, reads DAGVTQSPTHLIKTRGQQVTLRCSPKSGHDTVSWYQQALGQGPQFIFQYYEEEERQRGNFPDRFSGHQFPNYSSELNVNALLLGDSALYLCASGAMSGYNEQFFGPGTRLTVL.

As DNA, the CDR3 is TGTGCCAGCAGAGGACAGGCGATTAGCAATCAGCCCCAGCATTTT. Protein sequence: CASRGQAISNQPQHF. The chain combines TRBV2 with TRBJ1-5; the match to TRBD1 covers 7 bases. This CDR3 has 15 amino acids. J gave up 0 bases and V 6 bases, and 5 bases lay outside the gene matches. Germline V gene data show CDR1 as SNHLY and CDR2 as FYNNEI.

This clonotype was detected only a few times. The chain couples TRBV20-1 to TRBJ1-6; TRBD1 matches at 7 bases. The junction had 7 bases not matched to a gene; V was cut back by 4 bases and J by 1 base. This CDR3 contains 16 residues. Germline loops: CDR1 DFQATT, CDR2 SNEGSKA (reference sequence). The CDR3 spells CSAKGASGSYNSPLHF. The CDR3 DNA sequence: TGCAGTGCTAAGGGGGCCAGTGGGTCCTATAATTCACCCCTCCACTTT.

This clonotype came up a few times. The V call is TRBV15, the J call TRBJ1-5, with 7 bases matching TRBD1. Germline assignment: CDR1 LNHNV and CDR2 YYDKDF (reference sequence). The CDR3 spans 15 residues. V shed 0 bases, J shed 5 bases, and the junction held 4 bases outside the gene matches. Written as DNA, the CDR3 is TGTGCCACCAGCAGAGACAGGGGGTTCGATCAGCCCCAGCATTTT. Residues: CATSRDRGFDQPQHF. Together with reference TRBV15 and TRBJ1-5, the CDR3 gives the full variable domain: DAMVIQNPRYQVTQFGKPVTLSCSQTLNHNVMYWYQQKSSQAPKLLFHYYDKDFNNEADTPDNFQSRRPNTSFCFLDIRSPGLGDTAMYLCATSRDRGFDQPQHFGDGTRLSIL.

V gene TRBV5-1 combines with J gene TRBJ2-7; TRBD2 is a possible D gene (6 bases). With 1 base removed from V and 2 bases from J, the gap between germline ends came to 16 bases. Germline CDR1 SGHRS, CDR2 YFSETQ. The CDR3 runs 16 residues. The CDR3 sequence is CASSLRRGTTTYEQYF. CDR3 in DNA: TGCGCCAGCAGCTTGCGGCGCGGGACCACCACCTACGAGCAGTACTTC.

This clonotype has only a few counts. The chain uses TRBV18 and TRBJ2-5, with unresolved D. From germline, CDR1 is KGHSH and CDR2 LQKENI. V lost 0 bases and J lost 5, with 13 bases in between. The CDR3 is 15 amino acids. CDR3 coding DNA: TGTGCCAGCTCACCACCGCTTCGGCTTCTGGAGACCCAGTACTTC. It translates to CASSPPLRLLETQYF.

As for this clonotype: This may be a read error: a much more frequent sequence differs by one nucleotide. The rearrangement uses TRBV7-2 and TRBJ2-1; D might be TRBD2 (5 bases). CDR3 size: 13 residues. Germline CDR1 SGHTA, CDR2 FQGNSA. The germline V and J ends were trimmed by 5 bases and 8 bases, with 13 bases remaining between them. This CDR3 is CASSADFLDEQFF. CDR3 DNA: TGTGCCAGCAGCGCGGACTTCCTCGATGAGCAGTTCTTC.

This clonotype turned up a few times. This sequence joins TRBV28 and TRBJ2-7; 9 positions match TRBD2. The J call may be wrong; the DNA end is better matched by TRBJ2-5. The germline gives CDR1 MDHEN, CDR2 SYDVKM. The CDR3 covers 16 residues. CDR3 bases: TGTGCCAGCAGCGTCCCTGGCGGGAGGGCCTGGGAGACCCAGTACTTC. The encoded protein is CASSVPGGRAWETQYF.

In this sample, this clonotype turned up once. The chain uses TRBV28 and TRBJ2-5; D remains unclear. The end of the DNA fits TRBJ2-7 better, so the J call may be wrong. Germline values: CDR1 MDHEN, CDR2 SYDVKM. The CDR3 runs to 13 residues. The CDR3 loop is CASRPRTPCEQYF. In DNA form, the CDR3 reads TGTGCCAGCCGCCCCCGGACCCCATGCGAGCAGTACTTC.

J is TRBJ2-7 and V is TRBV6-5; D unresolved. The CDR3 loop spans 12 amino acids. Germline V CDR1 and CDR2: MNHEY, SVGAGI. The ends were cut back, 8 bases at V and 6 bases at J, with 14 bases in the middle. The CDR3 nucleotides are TGTGCCAGCTCCTCTACGGCCCGCGAGCAGTACTTC. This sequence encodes CASSSTAREQYF.

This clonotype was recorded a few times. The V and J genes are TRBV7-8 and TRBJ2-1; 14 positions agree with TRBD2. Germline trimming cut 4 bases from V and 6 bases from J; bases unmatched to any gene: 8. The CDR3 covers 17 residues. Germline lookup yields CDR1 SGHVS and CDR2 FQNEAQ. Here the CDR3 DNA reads TGTGCCAGCAGCTCAAGGACTAGCGGGAGGCGGATCAATGAGCAGTTCTTC. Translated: CASSSRTSGRRINEQFF. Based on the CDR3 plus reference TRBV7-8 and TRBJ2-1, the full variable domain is GAGVSQSPRYKVAKRGQDVALRCDPISGHVSLFWYQQALGQGPEFLTYFQNEAQLDKSGLPSDRFFAERPEGSVSTLKIQRTQQEDSAVYLCASSSRTSGRRINEQFFGPGTRLTVL.

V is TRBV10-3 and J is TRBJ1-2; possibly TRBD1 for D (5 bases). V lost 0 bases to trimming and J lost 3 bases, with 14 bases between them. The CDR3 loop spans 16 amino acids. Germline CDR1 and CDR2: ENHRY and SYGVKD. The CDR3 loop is CAISESLGVGDYGYTF. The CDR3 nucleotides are TGTGCCATCAGTGAGTCCCTGGGGGTGGGCGACTATGGCTACACCTTC.

The chain's CDR3 is CASIELRPPDANYGYTF. Here the CDR3 DNA reads TGTGCCAGCATCGAACTTAGACCGCCTGATGCTAACTATGGCTACACCTTC. The chain joins TRBV21-1 to TRBJ1-2. TRBV21-1 represents a pseudogene. The CDR3 covers 17 residues.

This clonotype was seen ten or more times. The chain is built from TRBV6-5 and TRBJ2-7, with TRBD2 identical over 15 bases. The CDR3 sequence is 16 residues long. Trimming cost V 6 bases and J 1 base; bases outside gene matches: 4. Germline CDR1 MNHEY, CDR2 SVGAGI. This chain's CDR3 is CASRRTSGRASYEQYF. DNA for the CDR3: TGTGCCAGCAGACGGACTAGCGGGAGGGCTTCCTACGAGCAGTACTTC.

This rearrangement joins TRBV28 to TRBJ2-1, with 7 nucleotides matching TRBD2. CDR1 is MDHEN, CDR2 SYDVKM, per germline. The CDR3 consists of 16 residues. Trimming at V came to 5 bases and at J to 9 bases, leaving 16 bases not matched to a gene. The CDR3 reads CASSPPGGLPPGEQFF. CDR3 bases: TGTGCCAGCAGTCCCCCGGGGGGACTTCCTCCGGGTGAGCAGTTCTTC.

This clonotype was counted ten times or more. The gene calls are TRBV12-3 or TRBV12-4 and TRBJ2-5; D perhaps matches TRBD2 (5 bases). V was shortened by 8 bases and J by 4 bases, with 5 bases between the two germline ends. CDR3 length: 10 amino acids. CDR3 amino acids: CASGRETQYF. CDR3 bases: TGTGCCAGCGGGAGAGAGACCCAGTACTTC.

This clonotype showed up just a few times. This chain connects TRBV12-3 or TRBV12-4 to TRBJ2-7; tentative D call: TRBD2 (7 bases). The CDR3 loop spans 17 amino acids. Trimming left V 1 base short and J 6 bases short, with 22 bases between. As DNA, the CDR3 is TGTGCCAGCAGTTTAGAAATAGGGGGGGATCTAGGTTCCGAGCAGTACTTC. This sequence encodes CASSLEIGGDLGSEQYF.